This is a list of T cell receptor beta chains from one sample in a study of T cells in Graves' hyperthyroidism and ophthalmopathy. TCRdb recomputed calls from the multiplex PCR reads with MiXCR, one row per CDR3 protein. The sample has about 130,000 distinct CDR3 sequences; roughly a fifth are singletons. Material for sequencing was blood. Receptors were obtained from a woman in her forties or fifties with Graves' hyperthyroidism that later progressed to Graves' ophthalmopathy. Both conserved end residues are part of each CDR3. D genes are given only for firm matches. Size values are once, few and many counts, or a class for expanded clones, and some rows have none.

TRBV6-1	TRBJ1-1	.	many	TGTGCCAGCAGTGAAGTTTTAGACGAAGCTTTCTTT	CASSEVLDEAFF
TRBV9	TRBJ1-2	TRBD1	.	TGTGCCAGCAACTTACCCGGGACAGGGGAACATGGCTACACCTTC	CASNLPGTGEHGYTF
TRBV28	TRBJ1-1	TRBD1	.	TGTGCCAGCAGTGTGTACCTCGGACAGGGGAGTACTGAAGCTTTCTTT	CASSVYLGQGSTEAFF
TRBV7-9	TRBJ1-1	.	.	TGTGCCAGCAGCTTAGAGGGACCCATTGGAGGCACTGAAGCTTTCTTT	CASSLEGPIGGTEAFF
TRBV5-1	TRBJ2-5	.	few	TGCGCCAGCAGCTTGGCCGCCGGGCCAGAGACCCAGTACTTC	CASSLAAGPETQYF
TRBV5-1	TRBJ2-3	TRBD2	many	TGCGCCAGCAGCTCCGGACTAGCGGGAGTGAATACGCAGTATTTT	CASSSGLAGVNTQYF
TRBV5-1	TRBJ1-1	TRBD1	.	TGCGCCAGCAGCTTAAACAGGGGGCGACAGGTGAACACTGAAGCTTTCTTT	CASSLNRGRQVNTEAFF
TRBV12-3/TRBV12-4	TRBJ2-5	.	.	TGTGCCAGCAGTTCCAGGGAGGAGCAAGAGACCCAGTACTTC	CASSSREEQETQYF
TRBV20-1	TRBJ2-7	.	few	TGCAGTGCTAGAGTCCACCCGGCCGGACAATCCTACGAGCAGTACTTC	CSARVHPAGQSYEQYF
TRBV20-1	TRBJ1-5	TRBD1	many	TGCAGTGCTGGCGGGACAGGGGCCCAGCCCCAGCATTTT	CSAGGTGAQPQHF
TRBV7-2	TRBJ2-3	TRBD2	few	TGTGCCAGCAGCTTACACAGCGGGGGGGTCCCGGGTCGGCAGTATTTT	CASSLHSGGVPGRQYF
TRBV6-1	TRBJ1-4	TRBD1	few	TGTGCCAGCAGTCCCTATCGGACAGGGAATGAAAAACTGTTTTTT	CASSPYRTGNEKLFF
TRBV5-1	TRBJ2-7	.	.	TGCGCCAGCAGCTTAGGGACTTCCGAGCAGTACTTC	CASSLGTSEQYF
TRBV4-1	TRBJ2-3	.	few	TGCGCCAGCAGCCACGTAACTAGCTGGAGCACAGATACGCAGTATTTT	CASSHVTSWSTDTQYF
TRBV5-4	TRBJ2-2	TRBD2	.	TGTGCCAGCAGCCACGCGGGAGGGCCTGCCGGGGAGCTGTTTTTT	CASSHAGGPAGELFF
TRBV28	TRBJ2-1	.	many	TGTGCCAGCAGTTTAGCGGTGTCCTACAATGAGCAGTTCTTC	CASSLAVSYNEQFF
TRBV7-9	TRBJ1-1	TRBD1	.	TGTGCCAGCAGCTTCTGGATTGACAGGGACGCGAACACTGAAGCTTTCTTT	CASSFWIDRDANTEAFF
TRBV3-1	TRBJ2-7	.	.	TGTGCCAGCAGCCAGACTAAAACCTACGAGCAGTACTTC	CASSQTKTYEQYF
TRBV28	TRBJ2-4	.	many	TGTGCCAGCAGTGTACAGGGTACCAAAAACATTCAGTACTTC	CASSVQGTKNIQYF
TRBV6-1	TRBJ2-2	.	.	TGTGCCAGCAGGGGCGGGCTAGCCTACACCGGGGAGCTGTTTTTT	CASRGGLAYTGELFF
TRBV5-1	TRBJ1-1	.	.	TGCGCCAGCAGTTTCGCTACAGGGAATACTGAAGCTTTCTTT	CASSFATGNTEAFF
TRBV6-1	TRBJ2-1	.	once	TGTGCCAGCAGTCCAAGACGGGGGCCCTACAATGAGCAGTTCTTC	CASSPRRGPYNEQFF
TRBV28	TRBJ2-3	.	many	TGTGCCAGCAGTAACCCCCTCTTGATCACAGATACGCAGTATTTT	CASSNPLLITDTQYF
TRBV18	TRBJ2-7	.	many	TGTGCCAGCTCACTCCGGGAAGCGACTCACGGGGAGCAGTACTTC	CASSLREATHGEQYF
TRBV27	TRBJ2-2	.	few	TGTGCCTATCTGGGGGGCACCGGGGAGCTGTTTTTT	CAYLGGTGELFF
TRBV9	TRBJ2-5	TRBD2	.	TGTGCCAGCAGCGTAGGATCTAGCGGGAACCAAGAGACCCAGTACTTC	CASSVGSSGNQETQYF
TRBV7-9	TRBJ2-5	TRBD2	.	TGTGCCAGCAGCCGGCCGGGGACTAGCGGGAGGGCCGGAGAGACCCAGTACTTC	CASSRPGTSGRAGETQYF
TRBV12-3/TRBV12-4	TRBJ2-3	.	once	TGTGCCAGCAGTTTGGGTGTATATACGCAGTATTTT	CASSLGVYTQYF
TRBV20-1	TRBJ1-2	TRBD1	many	TGCAGTGCTAGGGATCTGGGGACAGGGCACTATGGCTACACCTTC	CSARDLGTGHYGYTF
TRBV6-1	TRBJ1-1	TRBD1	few	TGTGCCAGCAGTGAGGGACAGATAATGAACACTGAAGCTTTCTTT	CASSEGQIMNTEAFF